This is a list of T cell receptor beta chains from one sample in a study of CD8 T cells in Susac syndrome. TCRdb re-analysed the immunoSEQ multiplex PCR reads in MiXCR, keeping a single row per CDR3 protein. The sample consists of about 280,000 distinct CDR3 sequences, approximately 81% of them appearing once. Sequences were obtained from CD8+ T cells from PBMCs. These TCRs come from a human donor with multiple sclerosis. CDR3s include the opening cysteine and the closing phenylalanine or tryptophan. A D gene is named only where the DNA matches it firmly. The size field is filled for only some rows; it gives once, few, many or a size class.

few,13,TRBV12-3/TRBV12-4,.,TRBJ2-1,TGTGCCAGCAGTTTCCTAACCGTGGATGAGCAGTTCTTC,CASSFLTVDEQFF
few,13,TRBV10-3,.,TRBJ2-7,TGTGCCATCCCCGTGGGGAGCTCCTACGAGCAGTACTTC,CAIPVGSSYEQYF
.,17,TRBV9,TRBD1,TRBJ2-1,TGTGCCAGCAGCGTAGCTCAGAGGGGGCCGCCGTTACATGAGCAGTTCTTC,CASSVAQRGPPLHEQFF
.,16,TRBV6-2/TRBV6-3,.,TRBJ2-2,TGTGCCAGCAGTGACCCAGGGGAAGCGAACACCGGGGAGCTGTTTTTT,CASSDPGEANTGELFF
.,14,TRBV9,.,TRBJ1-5,TGTGCCAGCAGTTATGGGGGGGTCGATCAGCCCCAGCATTTT,CASSYGGVDQPQHF
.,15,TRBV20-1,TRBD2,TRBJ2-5,TGCAGTGCTTCTGGGGAAGGGACTAGCGTCGAGACCCAGTACTTC,CSASGEGTSVETQYF
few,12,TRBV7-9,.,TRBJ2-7,TGTGCCAGCAGGGGATCTATGAACGAGCAGTACTTC,CASRGSMNEQYF
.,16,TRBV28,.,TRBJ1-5,TGTGCCAGCAGTTTATTCAGGGGTGGAAGCAATCAGCCCCAGCATTTT,CASSLFRGGSNQPQHF
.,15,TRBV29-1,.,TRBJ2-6,TGCAGCGTTGAGGTGGGGGGCGTCGGGGCCAACGTCCTGACTTTC,CSVEVGGVGANVLTF
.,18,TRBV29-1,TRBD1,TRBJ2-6,TGCAGCGTTGAAGAGCGAAGGGACAGGGCAACTGGGGCCAACGTCCTGACTTTC,CSVEERRDRATGANVLTF
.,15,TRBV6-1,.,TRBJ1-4,TGTGCCAGCAGTGAAGCGCAGGCGGTCGTTGAAAAACTGTTTTTT,CASSEAQAVVEKLFF
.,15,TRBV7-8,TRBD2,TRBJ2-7,TGTGCCAGCAGGGAGGATAGCGGGAGGGTCGACGAGCAGTACTTC,CASREDSGRVDEQYF
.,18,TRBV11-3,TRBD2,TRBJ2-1,TGTGCCAGCACAACCTGCAGGGCGACTAGCGGGAGAGTCTATGAGCAGTTCTTC,CASTTCRATSGRVYEQFF
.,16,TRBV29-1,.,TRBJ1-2,TGCAGCGTTGAATCGGGTGTGGGTCCGAGGGACTATGGCTACACCTTC,CSVESGVGPRDYGYTF
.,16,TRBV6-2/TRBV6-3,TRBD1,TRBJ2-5,TGTGCCAGCAGTCCTACCCGGACAGGGACGCAAGAGACCCAGTACTTC,CASSPTRTGTQETQYF
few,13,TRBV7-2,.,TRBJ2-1,TGTGCCAGCAGCAGGACTATTGACAATGAGCAGTTCTTC,CASSRTIDNEQFF
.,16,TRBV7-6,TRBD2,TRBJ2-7,TGTGCCAGCAGCCACCCGGGGGGACTAGCGATCTACGAGCAGTACTTC,CASSHPGGLAIYEQYF
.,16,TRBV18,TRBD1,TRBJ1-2,TGTGCCAGCCCACGCCTGGCAGGGGGCGCCGACTATGGCTACACCTTC,CASPRLAGGADYGYTF
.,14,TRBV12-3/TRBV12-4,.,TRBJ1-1,TGTGCCAGCAGTTTGAGAGACAGGAACACTGAAGCTTTCTTT,CASSLRDRNTEAFF
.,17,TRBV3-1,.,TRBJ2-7,TGTGCCAGCAGCCAAGGGGACCGGGAACTGATCTCCTACGAGCAGTACTTC,CASSQGDRELISYEQYF
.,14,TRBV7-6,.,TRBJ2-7,TGTGCCAGCAGTCGCTTGGACTCCAGGGGTGAGCAGTACTTC,CASSRLDSRGEQYF
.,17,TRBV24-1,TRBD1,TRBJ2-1,TGTGCCACCAGTGCCCACCGGGACAGGGTTTGGTACAATGAGCAGTTCTTC,CATSAHRDRVWYNEQFF
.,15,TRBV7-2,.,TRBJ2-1,TGTGCCAGCAGCTTCGGGAGGACAGGAGACAATGAGCAGTTCTTC,CASSFGRTGDNEQFF
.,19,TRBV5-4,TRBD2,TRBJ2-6,TGTGCCAGCAGCTGGGGGACTAGTCCCTTCAGCGCTGGGGCCAACGTCCTGACTTTC,CASSWGTSPFSAGANVLTF